This TCR beta chain was documented in a study of T cells after yellow fever vaccination. Overall study findings and caveats: Although most clonotypes did not, a small share appeared in both CD4 and CD8 compartments.

This clonotype came up a few times. The antigen remains unidentified. A single record per CDR3 protein comes from TCRdb applying MiXCR to the 5' RACE reads. The sample contains about 350,000 distinct CDR3 sequences, about 8.3% of which appear only once. The germline V gene encodes CDR1 SGHTA and CDR2 FQGNSA. The CDR3 length is 14 residues. The trim removed 3 bases at V and 7 bases at J, leaving 6 bases unmatched. The chain couples TRBV7-2 to TRBJ2-1, with 7 bases aligning to TRBD2. The source is a young man who received the YFV17D yellow fever vaccine. The sample was PBMCs, taken around 45 days after the first yellow fever vaccination. The CDR3 region is CASSFPGGKNEQFF. CDR3 sequence (DNA): TGTGCCAGCAGCTTTCCGGGGGGAAAAAATGAGCAGTTCTTC.